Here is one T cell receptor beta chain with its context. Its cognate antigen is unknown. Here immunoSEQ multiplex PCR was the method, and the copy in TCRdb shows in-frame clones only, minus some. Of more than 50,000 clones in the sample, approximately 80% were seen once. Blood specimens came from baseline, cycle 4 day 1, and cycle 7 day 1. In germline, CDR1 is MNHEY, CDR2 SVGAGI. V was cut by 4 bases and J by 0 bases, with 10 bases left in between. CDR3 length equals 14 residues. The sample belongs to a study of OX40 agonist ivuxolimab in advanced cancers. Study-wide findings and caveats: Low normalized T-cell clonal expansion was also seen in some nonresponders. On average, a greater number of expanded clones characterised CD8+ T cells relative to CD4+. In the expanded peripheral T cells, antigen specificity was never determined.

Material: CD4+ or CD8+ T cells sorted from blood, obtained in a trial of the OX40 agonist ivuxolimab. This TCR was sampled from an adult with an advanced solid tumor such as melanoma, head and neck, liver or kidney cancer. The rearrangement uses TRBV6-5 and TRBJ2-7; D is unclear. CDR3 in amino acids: CASSLRRSSYEQYF. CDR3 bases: TGTGCCAGCAGTTTAAGGCGGAGCTCCTACGAGCAGTACTTC.